These 7 T cell receptor beta chains were all obtained from the same sample, sequenced in a study of T cell repertoires in cytomegalovirus infection. Antigen specificity for these receptors is unknown. TCRdb analysed the reads with MiXCR anew, one entry per CDR3 protein. This sample has approximately 65,000 distinct CDR3 sequences, with over 20% found just once. Sequencing used CD8+ T cells from cultured PBMCs, obtained from culture after CMV antigen stimulation. Every receptor here comes from a human donor in good health (CMV status not recorded). Some clones in this sample may be carry-over from other donors' samples.

The V call is TRBV19, the J call TRBJ1-5; D call uncertain. The germline gives CDR1 LNHDA, CDR2 SQIVND (reference sequence). V lost 2 bases to trimming and J lost 2 bases, with 10 bases between them. The CDR3 length is 15 residues. The CDR3 sequence is CASSIRVGGNQPQHF. For the CDR3, the DNA is TGTGCCAGTAGTATACGGGTAGGCGGCAATCAGCCCCAGCATTTT.

The chain is built from TRBV4-1 and TRBJ2-1; perhaps D is TRBD1 or TRBD2 (5 bases each). Per germline, CDR1 MGHRA and CDR2 YSYEKL. Between the trimmed V and J ends, which lost 2 bases and 10 bases, there was a span of 12 bases. The length of the CDR3 is 13 residues. CDR3 region: CASSQSFEGEQFF. The CDR3 nucleotides are TGCGCCAGCAGCCAATCCTTCGAGGGGGAGCAGTTCTTC.

This clonotype was seen a handful of times. The chain is built from TRBV2 and TRBJ2-1, with D possibly matching TRBD2 (7 bases). The germline V gene has CDR1 SNHLY and CDR2 FYNNEI. The CDR3 length is 14 residues. The V and J ends lost 7 bases and 3 bases respectively, with 13 bases between them. The CDR3 nucleotides read TGTGCCAGCAATGGGGGGGCCGACTACAATGAGCAGTTCTTC. Protein sequence: CASNGGADYNEQFF.

This clonotype was seen only a few times. The chain couples TRBV12-3 or TRBV12-4 to TRBJ2-1; 9 bases align to TRBD2. The ends lost 1 base at V and 5 bases at J; junction bases unmatched: 6. The CDR3 contains 16 residues. The CDR3 nucleotides read TGTGCCAGCAGTTTAGGTCTAGCGGGGTCACACAATGAGCAGTTCTTC. Encoded protein: CASSLGLAGSHNEQFF.

This chain uses TRBV7-2 with TRBJ1-1, with D tentatively TRBD1 (5 bases). The V end lost 0 bases, the J end lost 0 bases, and 8 bases lay between the germline ends. CDR3 length: 15 amino acids. Germline V lookup: CDR1 SGHTA, CDR2 FQGNSA. CDR3 in amino acids: CASSLAGHLNTEAFF. CDR3 nucleotide sequence: TGTGCCAGCAGCTTAGCTGGACACTTGAACACTGAAGCTTTCTTT.

This clonotype has only a few counts. V is TRBV7-8 and J is TRBJ2-7; 10 nucleotides align to TRBD1. The germline gives CDR1 SGHVS, CDR2 FQNEAQ. V dropped 8 bases and J dropped 5; count of bases not matched to a gene: 6. This CDR3 region has 13 residues. The DNA for the CDR3 is TGTGCCAGCGGTAGACAGGGGGCGGACGAGCAGTACTTC. Its translation: CASGRQGADEQYF.

The chain uses TRBV2 and TRBJ2-5; D is perhaps TRBD1 or TRBD2 (6 bases each). CDR1 SNHLY and CDR2 FYNNEI come from the germline V gene. The CDR3 has 17 amino acids. V lost 0 bases and J 3 bases, leaving 17 bases between the germline ends. The CDR3 is CASSEAFRGLREETQYF. DNA of the CDR3: TGTGCCAGCAGTGAAGCTTTCCGGGGGCTGAGGGAAGAGACCCAGTACTTC.